Below are 8 T cell receptor beta chains sequenced from a single sample in a study of shared clonotypes between healthy human individuals. The method was immunoSEQ multiplex PCR; TCRdb's version includes in-frame clones alone and lacks a portion of them. Seen here are some 480,000 clones, 65% to 80% observed once, and the top ten hold approximately 12%. Specimen: PBMCs. All receptors derive from a woman aged 35 to 49 in good health. Some clones in this sample may be carry-over from other donors' samples.

This clone has more than one count but fewer than ten. V gene TRBV7-9 combines with J gene TRBJ2-1, with a weak D call TRBD1 (6 bases). The V end was cut by 3 bases, the J end by 7 bases, with 10 bases between. Per germline, CDR1 SEHNR and CDR2 FQNEAQ (reference sequence). The CDR3 is made up of 13 amino acids. In DNA form, the CDR3 reads TGTGCCAGCAGCTTGGGGGCTCGGAATGAGCAGTTCTTC. Translation gives CASSLGARNEQFF.

The chain combines TRBV29-1 with TRBJ1-1; D remains unclear. The CDR3 spans 12 residues. V lost 5 bases and J lost 1, with 8 bases in between. In germline, CDR1 is SQVTM, CDR2 ANQGSEA. The CDR3 DNA sequence: TGCAGCGTTTCGTTTGCGAACACTGAAGCTTTCTTT. Translated, it gives CSVSFANTEAFF.

The CDR3 is CASSLDLPGGAFF. CDR3 in DNA: TGTGCCAGCAGTTTAGACCTACCAGGGGGTGCTTTCTTT. V and J are TRBV28 and TRBJ1-1, with 7 positions matching TRBD1. V dropped 2 bases and J dropped 11; count of bases not matched to a gene: 8. Looked up from germline, CDR1 is MDHEN and CDR2 is SYDVKM. The length of the CDR3 is 13 residues. Using reference TRBV28 and TRBJ1-1 for the parts outside the CDR3, the full variable domain is DVKVTQSSRYLVKRTGEKVFLECVQDMDHENMFWYRQDPGLGLRLIYFSYDVKMKEKGDIPEGYSVSREKKERFSLILESASTNQTSMYLCASSLDLPGGAFFGQGTRLTVV.

This clone occurred once. This chain links TRBV11-1 with TRBJ2-6, with no clear D. Germline assignment: CDR1 SGHAT and CDR2 FQDESV (reference sequence). This CDR3 is built from 15 residues. V lost 7 bases and J 2 bases, leaving 12 bases between the germline ends. The CDR3 protein is CASNPLAAGANVLTF. Here the CDR3 DNA reads TGTGCCAGCAATCCGCTGGCGGCTGGGGCCAACGTCCTGACTTTC.

The sample holds a few counts of this clone. This chain joins TRBV5-6 and TRBJ2-7; no clear D gene. Looked up from germline, CDR1 is SGHDT and CDR2 is YYEEEE. V was pared by 4 bases and J by 3 bases, with 8 bases between. CDR3 size: 12 residues. CDR3 amino acids: CASSRRDYEQYF. The DNA for the CDR3 is TGTGCCAGCAGCCGACGAGACTACGAGCAGTACTTC.

This chain connects TRBV19 to TRBJ2-7; TRBD1 aligns across 9 bases. There are 15 residues in the CDR3. Germline CDR1 LNHDA, CDR2 SQIVND (reference sequence). With V trimmed by 5 bases and J by 2 bases, 7 bases remained unmatched. The CDR3 nucleotides read TGTGCCAGTAGTCAATTACAGGGGGCTCCCTACGAGCAGTACTTC. Protein product: CASSQLQGAPYEQYF.

The genes are TRBV5-4 and TRBJ2-3; D may be TRBD2 (6 bases). The V gene lost 4 bases and the J gene lost 6 bases, with 12 bases spanning the gap. The CDR3 covers 13 residues. The germline V gene has CDR1 SGHNT and CDR2 YYREEE (reference sequence). Here the CDR3 DNA reads TGTGCCAGCAGCCGGGATGGGGGGGATACGCAGTATTTT. Translation gives CASSRDGGDTQYF.

About this clone: Within the sample, other DNA sequences also encode this same CDR3. J is TRBJ1-5 and V is TRBV6-1; D ambiguous. Germline CDR1 and CDR2: MNHNS and SASEGT. CDR3 size: 14 residues. The V and J ends lost 2 bases and 4 bases respectively, with 9 bases between them. CDR3 amino acids: CASSERLGNQPQHF. CDR3 bases: TGTGCCAGCAGTGAAAGATTGGGTAATCAGCCCCAGCATTTT.